These 30 T cell receptor beta chains came from one sample sequenced in a study of blood T cell repertoires in COVID-19. Generated by immunoSEQ multiplex PCR, the TCRdb table keeps only in-frame clones and is missing some. The sample contains hundreds of thousands of clones, roughly nine tenths of which appear only once. Sequencing used PBMCs or T cells enriched from blood (not recorded which). The receptors here all came from a man aged 18 to 29 who had recovered from COVID-19.

J is TRBJ1-3 and V is TRBV21-1; whether TRBD1, the table's D call, matches the DNA was not checked. TRBV21-1 is a pseudogene locus. This CDR3 is 17 amino acids long. CDR3 sequence reads: CASSKSWDRVYRNTIYF. CDR3 DNA sequence: TGTGCCAGCAGCAAGAGTTGGGACAGGGTATATCGAAACACCATATATTTT.

The chain uses TRBV29-1 and TRBJ2-3; TRBD2 is a possible D gene (6 bases). Germline V lookup: CDR1 SQVTM, CDR2 ANQGSEA. The CDR3 extends over 11 amino acids. For the CDR3, the DNA is TGCACCACTAGGAGGGGAGATACGCAGTATTTT. It encodes CTTRRGDTQYF.

The rearrangement joins TRBV25-1 to TRBJ2-1; tentatively, D is TRBD2 (5 bases). Trimming removed 2 bases from V and 1 base from J, with 9 bases in between. Germline V lookup: CDR1 MGHDK, CDR2 SYGVNS. The CDR3 is 15 residues long. CDR3 DNA: TGTGCCAGCAGTGAAGCTAGCTGGTCCTACAATGAGCAGTTCTTC. It yields the protein CASSEASWSYNEQFF.

The rearrangement uses TRBV6-1 and TRBJ2-2, with 13 bases that match TRBD2. Germline V gene lookup returns CDR1 MNHNS and CDR2 SASEGT. The CDR3 has 17 amino acids. V shed 4 bases, J shed 4 bases, and the junction held 6 bases outside the gene matches. The CDR3: CASSATSGRKGTGELFF. CDR3 DNA: TGTGCCAGCAGTGCGACTAGCGGGAGGAAGGGCACCGGGGAGCTGTTTTTT.

This clone was detected once. This rearrangement joins TRBV5-1 to TRBJ1-4; possible D gene TRBD1, 5 bases. The CDR3 consists of 14 residues. Trimming removed 2 bases at V and 5 bases at J, with 10 bases between. Germline loops: CDR1 SGHRS, CDR2 YFSETQ. CDR3 protein: CASSFGAQNEKLFF. CDR3 in DNA: TGCGCCAGCAGCTTTGGGGCCCAAAATGAAAAACTGTTTTTT.

This clone has just a few counts. The chain carries TRBV28 and TRBJ1-1, with a tentative D call TRBD1 (5 bases). This CDR3 comprises 13 residues. The germline V gene encodes CDR1 MDHEN and CDR2 SYDVKM. V was trimmed by 7 bases and J by 4 bases, leaving 13 bases between them. The CDR3 bases are TGTGCCAGCATTCTGGGGCAGAGCACTGAAGCTTTCTTT. Protein sequence: CASILGQSTEAFF.

This clone was seen just once. This same CDR3 is encoded by further DNA sequences in the sample. The genes are TRBV19 and TRBJ1-5; D not resolved. Trimming pared 6 bases from V and 0 bases from J, leaving 3 bases between. CDR3 size: 12 residues. CDR1 is LNHDA and CDR2 is SQIVND in the germline V gene (reference sequence). The CDR3: CASSYSNQPQHF. The CDR3 nucleotides are TGTGCCAGTAGCTATAGCAATCAGCCCCAGCATTTT.

V gene TRBV9 combines with J gene TRBJ2-5, with 9 bases identical to TRBD2. Losses at the gene ends were 0 bases for V and 5 bases for J; bases not matched to a gene: 5. The germline V gene has CDR1 SGDLS and CDR2 YYNGEE. The CDR3 consists of 15 residues. The CDR3: CASSVGLSGRETQYF. The CDR3 DNA reads as TGTGCCAGCAGCGTAGGGTTAAGCGGGAGGGAGACCCAGTACTTC.

V and J are TRBV13 and TRBJ1-4; the match to TRBD1 covers 7 bases. CDR1 and CDR2 (germline): PRHDT, FYEKMQ (reference sequence). Losses at the gene ends were 4 bases for V and 5 bases for J; bases not matched to a gene: 10. This CDR3 comprises 16 residues. CDR3 sequence (DNA): TGTGCCAGCAGCTCGGACAGGCTGGGAATGAATGAAAAACTGTTTTTT. This encodes CASSSDRLGMNEKLFF.

This clone has more than one count but fewer than ten. The genes are TRBV7-9 and TRBJ2-3; 10 bases match TRBD2. The ends lost 2 bases at V and 4 bases at J; junction bases unmatched: 3. The CDR3 consists of 15 residues. In germline, CDR1 is SEHNR, CDR2 FQNEAQ (reference sequence). The CDR3 loop is CASSLTSGKADTQYF. CDR3 coding DNA: TGTGCCAGCAGCTTAACTAGCGGGAAGGCAGATACGCAGTATTTT.

CDR3 in amino acids: CASRLGLSYEQYF. The DNA of the CDR3 is TGTGCCAGCAGGCTGGGGCTCTCCTACGAGCAGTACTTC. The chain links TRBV6-4 to TRBJ2-7; tentative D call: TRBD1 (5 bases). There are 13 residues in the CDR3. V lost 6 bases, J lost 0 bases, and 9 bases lay in between. Germline CDR1 reads MRHNA; CDR2 reads SNTAGT.

The chain links TRBV7-6 to TRBJ1-3; D call uncertain. Germline V gene data show CDR1 as SGHVS and CDR2 as FNYEAQ. Trimming pared 0 bases from V and 2 bases from J, leaving 5 bases between. CDR3 length: 14 amino acids. The CDR3 protein is CASSLAATGNTIYF. The CDR3 DNA is TGTGCCAGCAGCTTAGCAGCAACTGGAAACACCATATATTTT.

The chain uses TRBV19 and TRBJ2-7, with D possibly being TRBD1 (6 bases). The CDR3 runs 14 residues. V was cut by 9 bases and J by 2 bases, with 17 bases left in between. CDR1 is LNHDA and CDR2 is SQIVND in the germline V gene (reference sequence). Here the CDR3 reads CARDLSGGTYEQYF. The CDR3 coding sequence is TGTGCCAGAGACCTATCTGGGGGCACCTACGAGCAGTACTTC.

The gene calls are TRBV4-3 and TRBJ2-5; 9 bases align to TRBD2. The CDR3 is made up of 18 amino acids. The V gene end was trimmed by 0 bases and the J gene end by 2 bases; junction bases not matched to a gene: 10. In germline, CDR1 is LGHNA, CDR2 YSLEER. The CDR3 coding sequence is TGCGCCAGCAGCCAAGAGACTAGCGGAGGGGGGGCACAAGAGACCCAGTACTTC. The encoded protein is CASSQETSGGGAQETQYF.

The chain recombines TRBV7-9 with TRBJ2-1; tentatively, D is TRBD1 (5 bases). V dropped 5 bases and J dropped 4 bases, with 18 bases sitting between them. Looked up from germline, CDR1 is SEHNR and CDR2 is FQNEAQ (reference sequence). The CDR3 consists of 16 residues. CDR3 sequence reads: CASSPSQGVAYNEQFF. The CDR3 nucleotides are TGTGCCAGCAGCCCATCCCAGGGTGTGGCATACAATGAGCAGTTCTTC.

The J gene is TRBJ1-2, the V gene TRBV4-1; 8 bases fit TRBD1. The CDR3 spans 15 residues. Looked up from germline, CDR1 is MGHRA and CDR2 is YSYEKL. Losses at the gene ends were 0 bases for V and 4 bases for J; bases not matched to a gene: 4. Here the CDR3 reads CASSQETGARYGYTF. CDR3 in DNA: TGCGCCAGCAGCCAAGAGACAGGGGCTCGCTATGGCTACACCTTC.

V and J are TRBV28 and TRBJ2-2; D perhaps matches TRBD2 (5 bases). CDR1 and CDR2 from the germline V gene are MDHEN and SYDVKM. The CDR3 has 15 residues. Trimming left V 2 bases short and J 5 bases short, with 12 bases between. The CDR3 DNA reads as TGTGCCAGCAGTTTACAGAAGAGGAGGACCGGGGAGCTGTTTTTT. This sequence encodes CASSLQKRRTGELFF. Based on the CDR3 plus reference TRBV28 and TRBJ2-2, the full variable domain is DVKVTQSSRYLVKRTGEKVFLECVQDMDHENMFWYRQDPGLGLRLIYFSYDVKMKEKGDIPEGYSVSREKKERFSLILESASTNQTSMYLCASSLQKRRTGELFFGEGSRLTVL.

The rearrangement joins TRBV3-1 (or the pseudogene TRBV3-2) to TRBJ1-2; a possible D gene is TRBD1 (6 bases). V was pared by 2 bases and J by 7 bases, with 17 bases between. Germline V gives CDR1 LGHDT, CDR2 YNNKEL (reference sequence). The CDR3 is 15 amino acids. CDR3 amino acids: CASSQSYRDNGGYTF. The DNA for the CDR3 is TGTGCCAGCAGCCAATCCTACCGGGACAACGGTGGCTACACCTTC.

This chain joins TRBV7-9 and TRBJ2-7; D may be TRBD1 (5 bases). CDR1 is SEHNR, CDR2 FQNEAQ, per germline (reference sequence). Trimming removed 4 bases at V and 3 bases at J, with 16 bases between. The CDR3 is 15 amino acids. The CDR3 here is CASSSPTATFYEQYF. In nucleotides, the CDR3 is TGTGCCAGCAGCTCCCCGACAGCCACCTTCTACGAGCAGTACTTC.

This clone was recorded once. The chain has TRBV28 and TRBJ2-3; 14 positions agree with TRBD2. The CDR3 is 19 residues long. V was clipped by 1 base and J by 4 bases; unmatched bases: 10. Germline V gives CDR1 MDHEN, CDR2 SYDVKM. This CDR3 is CASSLLTSGRAGGADTQYF. CDR3 nucleotides: TGTGCCAGCAGTTTATTGACTAGCGGGAGGGCCGGGGGTGCAGATACGCAGTATTTT.

The V gene is TRBV24-1, the J gene TRBJ2-1, with TRBD2 matching over 7 bases. The junction had 3 bases not matched to a gene; V was cut back by 2 bases and J by 6 bases. Germline assignment: CDR1 KGHDR and CDR2 SFDVKD. This CDR3 is 14 amino acids long. The CDR3 reads CATSDWGGSNEQFF. CDR3 nucleotides: TGTGCCACCAGTGATTGGGGCGGGAGCAATGAGCAGTTCTTC.

The V gene is TRBV28, the J gene TRBJ1-1; 7 bases are shared with TRBD1. After removal of 6 bases from V and 11 bases from J, the junction contained 12 bases not matched to a gene. From germline, CDR1 is MDHEN and CDR2 SYDVKM. This CDR3 region has 13 residues. The DNA of the CDR3 is TGTGCCAGCAGCCCCCCGGGACAGCGAAGGGCTTTCTTT. This sequence encodes CASSPPGQRRAFF.

The chain couples TRBV27 to TRBJ2-7; D may be TRBD1 (6 bases). Trimming stripped 10 bases from V and 2 bases from J, with 21 bases between. Germline lookup yields CDR1 MNHEY and CDR2 SMNVEV (reference sequence). This CDR3 has 15 amino acids. CDR3 sequence: CATSPPGQSPYEQYF. CDR3 in DNA: TGTGCCACCTCCCCTCCGGGACAAAGTCCCTACGAGCAGTACTTC.

The genes are TRBV27 and TRBJ2-5; 9 positions agree with TRBD1. This CDR3 comprises 18 residues. Trimming took 3 bases from V and 4 from J; bases not matched to a gene: 15. The V gene's germline CDR1 is MNHEY and CDR2 SMNVEV (reference sequence). CDR3 in DNA: TGTGCCAGCAGTTTCTTAGACAGGGGGTCAATCGGGCGAGAGACCCAGTACTTC. It is translated as CASSFLDRGSIGRETQYF.

The sample holds one count of this clone. The rearrangement links TRBV7-9 to TRBJ1-5, with a weak D call TRBD1 (6 bases). The CDR3 has 15 residues. V shed 4 bases and J shed 4 bases, with 14 bases lying between them. Germline-derived CDR1 and CDR2 are SEHNR and FQNEAQ (reference sequence). The CDR3 reads CASSSGVTGNQPQHF. Here the CDR3 DNA reads TGTGCCAGCAGCTCCGGTGTAACAGGGAATCAGCCCCAGCATTTT.

This clone was seen a handful of times. One end of the junction fails to match germline, which may point to a read error. The rearrangement joins TRBV3-1 (or the pseudogene TRBV3-2) to TRBJ2-1, with TRBD1 as a possible D gene (5 bases). Germline V lookup: CDR1 LGHDT, CDR2 YNNKEL (reference sequence). The length of the CDR3 is 13 residues. CDR3 residues: CASSQALSGAPIF. The CDR3 DNA sequence: TGTGCCAGCAGCCAAGCCCTGAGTGGGGCCCCTATCTTC.

V is TRBV7-3 and J is TRBJ2-1; 7 bases line up with TRBD2. The germline gives CDR1 SGHTA, CDR2 FQGTGA. The junction had 7 bases not matched to a gene; V was cut back by 2 bases and J by 3 bases. This CDR3 has 16 residues. CDR3 sequence (DNA): TGTGCCAGCAGCTTACAGGGCGGGGGTATCTACAATGAGCAGTTCTTC. This gives the protein CASSLQGGGIYNEQFF. Full variable domain (rest looked up from reference TRBV7-3 and TRBJ2-1): GAGVSQTPSNKVTEKGKYVELRCDPISGHTALYWYRQSLGQGPEFLIYFQGTGAADDSGLPNDRFFAVRPEGSVSTLKIQRTERGDSAVYLCASSLQGGGIYNEQFFGPGTRLTVL.

The rearrangement joins TRBV27 to TRBJ1-6; tentatively, D is TRBD1 (5 bases). Trimming took 10 bases from V and 10 from J, leaving 17 bases between them. This CDR3 contains 13 residues. Germline CDR1 is MNHEY and CDR2 is SMNVEV (reference sequence). The CDR3 coding sequence is TGTGCCACTACACAGCGGGGGGGATCACCCCTCCACTTT. Protein sequence: CATTQRGGSPLHF.

This chain connects TRBV7-9 to TRBJ2-5; TRBD1 matches 12 bases. The CDR3 sequence is 15 residues long. The germline gives CDR1 SEHNR, CDR2 FQNEAQ (reference sequence). Losses at the gene ends were 4 bases for V and 3 bases for J; bases not matched to a gene: 3. Written as DNA, the CDR3 is TGTGCCAGCAGCTCCGGGACAGGGGGCGAAGAGACCCAGTACTTC. Protein sequence: CASSSGTGGEETQYF.

The chain employs TRBV27 and TRBJ2-7; TRBD2 aligns across 7 bases. With V trimmed by 5 bases and J by 2 bases, 9 bases remained unmatched. Germline V CDR1 and CDR2: MNHEY, SMNVEV (reference sequence). The CDR3 has 15 residues. CDR3 nucleotide sequence: TGTGCCAGCAGTCCCTCGACGGGGGGAGCCTACGAGCAGTACTTC. Encoded protein: CASSPSTGGAYEQYF.